The 12 T cell receptor beta chains given below trace back to one sample, sequenced in a study of blood T cells in healthy people across ages. The authors ran a second PCR of roughly 6 to 12 cycles using a sample-barcoded 5' primer and a J-beta primer mix. TCRdb used MiXCR to reprocess the 5' RACE reads, holding one entry per CDR3 protein. This sample has roughly 800,000 distinct CDR3 sequences, with around a quarter found just once. These same records also appear under a second study, on T cells of mothers and their children.

Sequenced material: blood. The receptors stem from a boy aged 5-17 years in good health.

The chain carries TRBV7-8 and TRBJ1-4, with TRBD1 matching over 7 bases. Germline-derived CDR1 and CDR2 are SGHVS and FQNEAQ. CDR3 size: 17 residues. V lost 5 bases to trimming and J lost 8 bases; unmatched junction nucleotides: 17. This chain's CDR3 is CASSPPWIGDSKEKLFF. CDR3 DNA sequence: TGTGCCAGCAGCCCCCCTTGGATAGGGGACAGCAAAGAAAAACTGTTTTTT.

This clonotype was found a few times. This sequence joins TRBV2 and TRBJ2-7, with 9 bases that match TRBD1. The CDR3 length is 12 residues. The J segment lost 6 bases and the V segment lost 9 bases, leaving 6 bases of the junction unmatched. Germline V lookup: CDR1 SNHLY, CDR2 FYNNEI. This CDR3 reads CASHKTGGEQYF. The CDR3 region has the DNA TGTGCCAGTCACAAGACAGGGGGCGAGCAGTACTTC.

The rearrangement uses TRBV4-3 and TRBJ1-4; D uncertain. The CDR3 runs to 14 residues. CDR1 LGHNA and CDR2 YSLEER come from the germline V gene. V lost 3 bases and J lost 8, with 13 bases in between. DNA for the CDR3: TGCGCCAGCAGCCAGACCCCAGGAGTCGAAAAACTGTTTTTT. Amino acids: CASSQTPGVEKLFF.

This clonotype came up a few times. This chain links TRBV3-1 with TRBJ1-4, with 7 bases lining up with TRBD1. CDR3 length: 14 residues. Unmatched junction bases numbered 6, after V lost 1 base and J lost 10 bases. The germline gives CDR1 LGHDT, CDR2 YNNKEL (reference sequence). This CDR3 reads CASSQGTGAGKLFF. CDR3 nucleotides: TGTGCCAGCAGCCAAGGGACAGGAGCAGGAAAACTGTTTTTT.

The chain employs TRBV20-1 and TRBJ2-5; D is undetermined. Trimming removed 3 bases from V and 1 base from J, with 18 bases in between. The CDR3 covers 16 residues. Germline lookup yields CDR1 DFQATT and CDR2 SNEGSKA (reference sequence). The CDR3 loop reads CSASSSSLALQETQYF. The CDR3 coding sequence is TGCAGTGCTAGTTCATCGAGTTTAGCCCTCCAAGAGACCCAGTACTTC.

This clonotype occurred a few times. The chain combines TRBV5-1 with TRBJ1-1; D unclear. The germline V gene has CDR1 SGHRS and CDR2 YFSETQ. The CDR3 extends over 16 amino acids. The ends were cut back, 0 bases at V and 0 bases at J, with 12 bases in the middle. CDR3 sequence (DNA): TGCGCCAGCAGCTTGGCCGGCCCGCTCATGAACACTGAAGCTTTCTTT. Its protein is CASSLAGPLMNTEAFF.

Comments on this clonotype: No conserved phenylalanine or tryptophan ends this CDR3, so it is likely a read error. V is TRBV28 and J is TRBJ2-3, with unresolved D. Per germline, CDR1 MDHEN and CDR2 SYDVKM. The CDR3 totals 17 residues. The CDR3 loop is CASTLTGPKFDTDTQYL. DNA of the CDR3: TGTGCCAGCACTTTAACCGGGCCTAAATTCGACACAGATACGCAGTATCTT.

This clonotype showed up just once. CDR3 DNA sequence: TGTGCCAGCAGCCAGCAGGGATCGGAAAAACTGTTTTTT. Its translation is CASSQQGSEKLFF. J is TRBJ1-4 and V is TRBV3-1; TRBD1 might be the D (5 bases). The CDR3 runs 13 residues. V gave up 3 bases and J gave up 8 bases, with 10 bases separating them. CDR1 and CDR2 (germline): LGHDT, YNNKEL (reference sequence).

There are a few counts of this clonotype. The chain has TRBV12-3 or TRBV12-4 and TRBJ2-4, with D perhaps TRBD1 or TRBD2 (6 bases each). This CDR3 comprises 14 residues. Trimming pared 2 bases from V and 5 bases from J, leaving 10 bases between. DNA of the CDR3: TGTGCCAGCAGTTTAAGGGGGGCACAAAACATTCAGTACTTC. This gives the protein CASSLRGAQNIQYF.

The genes are TRBV2 and TRBJ1-6; D is unresolved. V was cut by 3 bases and J by 14 bases, with 11 bases left in between. The CDR3 length is 12 residues. Germline loops: CDR1 SNHLY, CDR2 FYNNEI. Here the CDR3 DNA reads TGTGCCAGCAGTGATGGACGCGGCACCCTCCACTTT. Translating gives CASSDGRGTLHF.

This chain joins TRBV5-1 and TRBJ1-5, with 8 bases lining up with TRBD1. CDR3 length equals 14 residues. Germline V gene lookup returns CDR1 SGHRS and CDR2 YFSETQ. Unmatched junction bases numbered 3, after V lost 0 bases and J lost 7 bases. This chain's CDR3 is CASSLEGQGQPQHF. CDR3 nucleotide sequence: TGCGCCAGCAGCTTGGAAGGACAGGGCCAGCCCCAGCATTTT.

This rearrangement joins TRBV18 to TRBJ2-3; D not resolved. The ends were cut back, 9 bases at V and 4 bases at J, with 11 bases in the middle. The CDR3 sequence is 12 residues long. CDR1 and CDR2 (germline): KGHSH, LQKENI. The CDR3 coding sequence is TGTGCCAGTTCAAGCTCTTCAGATACGCAGTATTTT. It is translated as CASSSSSDTQYF.